The T cell receptor (beta chain) described here comes from a study of T cells in Graves' hyperthyroidism and ophthalmopathy. This clonotype was observed at least ten times. It was RNA transcripts that yielded the amplified TCR beta CDR3 regions. HTBI primers drove first-round RT-PCR of the TCR CDR3. TCRdb reprocessed the multiplex PCR reads via MiXCR and lists one record per CDR3 protein. The data hold about 420,000 distinct CDR3 sequences, with 15% to 19% observed a single time. CDR1 and CDR2 from the germline V gene are MDHEN and SYDVKM. The CDR3 has 16 amino acids. Trimming removed 5 bases from V and 4 bases from J; junction bases left unmatched: 8.

Sequencing was carried out using blood. The receptor comes from a woman aged 18-35 years with Graves' hyperthyroidism. V is TRBV28 and J is TRBJ1-5, with 10 bases lining up with TRBD1. The CDR3 DNA reads as TGTGCCAGCAGTAGCCTCGCGGGACAGGGGAATCAGCCCCAGCATTTT. Its translation is CASSSLAGQGNQPQHF.